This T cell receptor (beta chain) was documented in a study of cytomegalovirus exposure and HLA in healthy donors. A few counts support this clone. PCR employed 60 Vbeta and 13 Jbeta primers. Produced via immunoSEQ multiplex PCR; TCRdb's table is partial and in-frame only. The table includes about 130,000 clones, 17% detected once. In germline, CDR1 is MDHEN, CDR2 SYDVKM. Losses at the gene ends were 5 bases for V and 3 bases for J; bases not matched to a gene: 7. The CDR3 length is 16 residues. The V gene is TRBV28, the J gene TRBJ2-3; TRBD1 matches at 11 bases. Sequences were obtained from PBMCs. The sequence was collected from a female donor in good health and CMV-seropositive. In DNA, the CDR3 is TGTGCCAGCAGTACCACCGGGACAGGGGGTACAGATACGCAGTATTTT. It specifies CASSTTGTGGTDTQYF.